The 4 T cell receptor beta chains below come from one sample, sequenced in a study of T cells in Graves' hyperthyroidism and ophthalmopathy. Amplified TCR beta CDR3 regions derived from RNA transcripts. Primed by the HTBI set, a first-round RT-PCR was run on the TCR CDR3. One entry per CDR3 protein, called by TCRdb with MiXCR from the multiplex PCR reads. This sample carries 45,000 to 75,000 distinct CDR3 sequences, about 50% of them seen once, and the ten largest clones take around 12%. Source material: blood. These receptors were collected from a woman between 25 and 40 years old with Graves' ophthalmopathy.

This clonotype was seen only once. The V call is TRBV7-3, the J call TRBJ2-7, with a weak D call TRBD2 (6 bases). CDR3 length: 17 residues. CDR1 and CDR2 from the germline V gene are SGHTA and FQGTGA. Trimming removed 2 bases at V and 0 bases at J, with 17 bases between. The CDR3 spells CASSLGRATGGSYEQYF. The CDR3 nucleotides are TGTGCCAGCAGCTTAGGCAGAGCCACCGGGGGCTCCTACGAGCAGTACTTC.

This rearrangement joins TRBV25-1 to TRBJ1-2; the D is unclear. This CDR3 has 13 residues. With 6 bases removed from V and 4 bases from J, the gap between germline ends came to 12 bases. Germline CDR1 and CDR2: MGHDK and SYGVNS. Here the CDR3 DNA reads TGTGCCAGCAGAAACCAGCCGGCCTATGGCTACACCTTC. Translation gives CASRNQPAYGYTF.

Remarks on this clonotype: Germline is not matched at one junction end, which may reflect a read error. This chain uses TRBV7-2 with TRBJ2-1; D gene ambiguous. CDR1 SGHTA and CDR2 FQGNSA come from the germline V gene. The CDR3 contains 11 residues. The CDR3 reads CASSLTNKQFF. The CDR3 coding sequence is TGTGCCAGCAGTTTAACCAATAAGCAGTTCTTC.

The J gene is TRBJ2-5, the V gene TRBV3-1; D is possibly TRBD2 (7 bases). There are 18 residues in the CDR3. Germline V lookup: CDR1 LGHDT, CDR2 YNNKEL (reference sequence). V was cut by 2 bases and J by 5 bases, with 24 bases left in between. This CDR3 is CASSQMGASGAKWETQYF. CDR3 DNA sequence: TGTGCCAGCAGCCAAATGGGGGCTAGCGGAGCAAAGTGGGAGACCCAGTACTTC.